These T cell receptor beta chains were read from a single sample in a study of blood T cell repertoires in COVID-19. Profiling relied on immunoSEQ multiplex PCR, and the TCRdb table lists in-frame clones only, not all of them. Among 200,000 to 250,000 clones listed, about four fifths were seen once. The sample taken for sequencing was PBMCs or T cells enriched from blood (not recorded which). The receptor source for this set is a man between 60 and 75 years old who had recovered from COVID-19. CDR3s include the opening cysteine and the closing phenylalanine or tryptophan. A D gene is named only where the DNA matches it firmly. Rows give clone size only sometimes, using once, few, many, or a class for an expanded clone.

j_call v_call clone_size d_call cdr3_aa cdr3_nt
TRBJ1-5 TRBV2 NA NA CASSQGSSNQPQHF TGTGCCAGCAGTCAGGGGTCTAGCAATCAGCCCCAGCATTTT
TRBJ1-6 TRBV6-4 NA NA CASSDSAKGDYNSPLHF TGTGCCAGCAGTGACTCAGCTAAGGGGGATTATAATTCACCCCTCCACTTT
TRBJ2-1 TRBV12-5 NA NA CASGLVRDNYNEQFF TGTGCTAGTGGTTTGGTCCGGGACAATTACAATGAGCAGTTCTTC
TRBJ1-5 TRBV24-1 few TRBD1 CATSDSGQGGYQPQHF TGTGCCACCAGTGACTCCGGACAGGGGGGTTATCAGCCCCAGCATTTT
TRBJ2-1 TRBV4-2 NA NA CASSPPTSYNEQFF TGTGCCAGCAGCCCCCCGACTTCCTACAATGAGCAGTTCTTC
TRBJ1-2 TRBV5-8 NA TRBD1 CASSPRTGRNYGYTF TGTGCCAGCAGCCCCCGGACAGGGAGAAACTATGGCTACACCTTC
TRBJ2-7 TRBV10-3 NA TRBD1 CAISEGLRGPEQYF TGTGCCATCAGTGAAGGGCTTAGGGGGCCCGAGCAGTACTTC
TRBJ2-1 TRBV4-1 NA TRBD2 CASSQGVLRREVYNEQFF TGCGCCAGCAGCCAAGGGGTGTTGAGGCGGGAGGTCTACAATGAGCAGTTCTTC
TRBJ2-7 TRBV19 NA NA CASRYDSSTHEQYF TGTGCCAGTAGGTATGACAGTTCGACCCACGAGCAGTACTTC
TRBJ2-3 TRBV7-8 NA NA CASSSHPQGGPDTQYF TGTGCCAGCAGCTCACACCCACAGGGTGGCCCAGATACGCAGTATTTT
TRBJ2-7 TRBV7-2 NA NA CASSLAWQGSYEQYF TGTGCCAGCAGCTTAGCGTGGCAGGGGTCCTACGAGCAGTACTTC
TRBJ1-2 TRBV4-3 NA TRBD1 CASSQGTGRNGYTF TGCGCCAGCAGCCAAGGGACAGGCCGTAATGGCTACACCTTC
TRBJ1-3 TRBV7-2 NA NA CASSSGYSGNTIYF TGTGCCAGCAGTTCAGGATACTCTGGAAACACCATATATTTT
TRBJ1-1 TRBV10-3 NA NA CAISVGGGDTEAFF TGTGCCATCAGTGTAGGTGGGGGGGACACTGAAGCTTTCTTT
TRBJ1-1 TRBV19 NA NA CASSYRLSEAFF TGTGCCAGTTCCTACAGGCTCTCTGAAGCTTTCTTT
TRBJ2-5 TRBV6-2/TRBV6-3 many TRBD1 CASSSRGTGVEETQYF TGTGCCAGCAGTTCGCGAGGGACAGGGGTAGAAGAGACCCAGTACTTC
TRBJ2-7 TRBV6-1 NA TRBD1 CASSDVGTGVYEQYF TGTGCCAGCAGTGATGTGGGGACAGGCGTCTACGAGCAGTACTTC
TRBJ1-4 TRBV5-1 NA TRBD1 CASSLEQGTNEKLFF TGCGCCAGCAGCTTGGAACAGGGGACTAATGAAAAACTGTTTTTT
TRBJ2-1 TRBV5-1 NA TRBD2 CASLSGDGEQFF TGCGCCAGCTTAAGCGGGGACGGTGAGCAGTTCTTC
TRBJ2-3 TRBV30 NA NA CAWSVVPGHDTDTQYF TGTGCCTGGAGTGTTGTCCCGGGACATGACACAGATACGCAGTATTTT
TRBJ1-3 TRBV23-1 NA NA CASPQSGGDPGNTIYF TGCGCCAGCCCACAATCGGGGGGCGATCCTGGAAACACCATATATTTT
TRBJ1-1 TRBV7-2 NA TRBD1 CASSSGQGSEAFF TGTGCCAGCAGCTCCGGACAGGGCTCTGAAGCTTTCTTT
TRBJ1-1 TRBV6-4 NA TRBD1 CASSEFGTGFGNTEAFF TGTGCCAGCAGTGAGTTCGGGACAGGGTTTGGGAACACTGAAGCTTTCTTT
TRBJ2-1 TRBV12-5 NA NA CASGLSPGVPNEQFF TGTGCTAGTGGTTTATCCCCGGGGGTACCCAATGAGCAGTTCTTC
TRBJ1-5 TRBV6-5 NA TRBD1 CASSQTQGRNQPQHF TGTGCCAGCAGTCAAACACAGGGGCGGAATCAGCCCCAGCATTTT
TRBJ1-1 TRBV4-3 NA NA CASSQGAGDTEAFF TGCGCCAGCAGCCAAGGGGCCGGGGACACTGAAGCTTTCTTT
TRBJ2-5 TRBV15 NA TRBD2 CATSRGSGLAGETQYF TGTGCCACCAGCAGAGGGAGCGGACTAGCTGGGGAGACCCAGTACTTC
TRBJ2-2 TRBV19 once NA CASSIVGANTGELFF TGTGCCAGTAGTATAGTGGGGGCCAACACCGGGGAGCTGTTTTTT
TRBJ2-3 TRBV10-3 NA TRBD1 CAIRDRGTDTQYF TGTGCCATCCGGGACAGGGGTACAGATACGCAGTATTTT
TRBJ2-2 TRBV4-1 once TRBD1 CASSQIGTGGSWTGELFF TGCGCCAGCAGCCAAATAGGGACAGGGGGAAGTTGGACCGGGGAGCTGTTTTTT
TRBJ2-1 TRBV16 NA TRBD1 CASSRPDRGVYNEQFF TGTGCCAGCAGCCGCCCGGACAGGGGGGTCTACAATGAGCAGTTCTTC
TRBJ2-7 TRBV18 NA TRBD2 CASSSRTSGVYEQYF TGTGCCAGCTCATCCCGGACTAGCGGGGTATACGAGCAGTACTTC
TRBJ2-2 TRBV7-2 NA NA CASSRGLSGGRNTGELFF TGTGCCAGCAGCCGGGGTCTATCAGGGGGGAGGAACACCGGGGAGCTGTTTTTT
TRBJ1-6 TRBV18 NA NA CASSPGAPGGSPLHF TGTGCCAGCTCACCCGGGGCCCCGGGGGGTTCACCCCTCCACTTT
TRBJ1-1 TRBV18 NA NA CASSPRGFATEAFF TGTGCCAGCTCACCACGAGGGTTTGCCACTGAAGCTTTCTTT
TRBJ2-3 TRBV12-5 NA NA CASGLVIGATTDTQYF TGTGCTAGTGGTTTGGTAATTGGAGCTACGACAGATACGCAGTATTTT
TRBJ1-2 TRBV14 NA NA CASSQAKGWTPGRGYTF TGTGCCAGCAGCCAAGCGAAGGGGTGGACACCCGGACGTGGCTACACCTTC
TRBJ2-3 TRBV7-2 NA NA CASSSRDTQYF TGTGCCAGCAGCTCTAGAGATACGCAGTATTTT
TRBJ2-7 TRBV19 NA TRBD1 CASSSSYRQGNEQYF TGTGCCAGTAGTTCCTCTTACAGACAGGGTAACGAGCAGTACTTC
TRBJ1-2 TRBV20-1 once TRBD1 CSATDRAGYTF TGCAGTGCTACGGACAGGGCTGGCTACACCTTC
TRBJ1-1 TRBV5-1 NA NA CASSSDMVRAFF TGCGCCAGCAGCTCCGATATGGTGCGGGCTTTCTTT
TRBJ1-2 TRBV5-1 NA NA CASSLDSERWDYGYTF TGCGCCAGCAGCTTGGATTCGGAGAGGTGGGACTATGGCTACACCTTC
TRBJ2-7 TRBV6-2/TRBV6-3 NA TRBD1 CASSTPFGGTGITYEQYF TGTGCCAGCAGCACCCCTTTTGGAGGGACAGGAATAACCTACGAGCAGTACTTC
TRBJ2-2 TRBV11-2 NA NA CASSLGLNTGELFF TGTGCCAGCAGCTTAGGTCTGAACACCGGGGAGCTGTTTTTT
TRBJ1-2 TRBV7-6 NA TRBD1 CASSTGTGLSDYGYTF TGTGCCAGCAGCACCGGGACAGGGCTTTCGGACTATGGCTACACCTTC
TRBJ2-3 TRBV7-2 NA NA CASSPLSDTQYF TGTGCCAGCAGCCCACTGTCAGATACGCAGTATTTT
TRBJ1-2 TRBV19 NA NA CASSMGVSQGGGYTF TGTGCCAGTAGTATGGGCGTATCCCAAGGAGGTGGCTACACCTTC
TRBJ1-5 TRBV3-1/TRBV3-2 NA TRBD1 CASSQVTGGQPQHF TGTGCCAGCAGCCAAGTGACAGGGGGTCAGCCCCAGCATTTT
TRBJ1-2 TRBV18 NA TRBD1 CASSGDRALFQGYTF TGTGCCAGCTCAGGGGACAGGGCGCTTTTCCAAGGCTACACCTTC
TRBJ2-3 TRBV5-1 NA NA CASSWGGDLSTDTQYF TGCGCCAGCAGCTGGGGCGGGGACCTTAGCACAGATACGCAGTATTTT
TRBJ2-2 TRBV5-4 NA TRBD2 CASSLGGGLAGTGELFF TGTGCCAGCAGCTTGGGCGGGGGACTAGCCGGCACCGGGGAGCTGTTTTTT
TRBJ1-1 TRBV25-1 NA NA CASSESGYTEAFF TGTGCCAGCAGTGAATCCGGGTATACTGAAGCTTTCTTT
TRBJ1-2 TRBV3-1/TRBV3-2 NA NA CASSQGLGNYGYTF TGTGCCAGCAGCCAGGGACTGGGGAACTATGGCTACACCTTC
TRBJ1-3 TRBV11-3 NA NA CASSLQQVSGNTIYF TGTGCCAGCAGCTTACAACAGGTCTCTGGAAACACCATATATTTT
TRBJ1-2 TRBV27 NA NA CASSRGRTSYGYTF TGTGCCAGCAGTCGCGGGAGAACATCCTATGGCTACACCTTC